This T cell receptor beta chain was observed in a study of long-term antiretroviral therapy in people with HIV. The study, taken as a whole, reports: All time points showed a repertoire dominated by clones expanded before ART. Blood in the study was drawn between the mid-2000s and the late 2010s, possibly under older ART regimens, which may be less effective than current ones. Diversity rose after ART but stayed below transplant donor controls. The study found narrower CDR3 length ranges in HIV repertoires than in controls.

Survey-level resolution applied to immunoSEQ assay v3.0. Sequenced by immunoSEQ multiplex PCR; TCRdb stores in-frame clones only, minus some. There are over 30,000 clones in the sample; around 83% occur only once, and 6.2% lies in the top ten. Germline V gene lookup returns CDR1 WNHNN and CDR2 SYGVQD (reference sequence). The CDR3 extends over 16 amino acids. The trim removed 3 bases at V and 6 bases at J, leaving 10 bases unmatched. A remark on this clone: Its antigen is not identified.

The sequencing used unsorted PBMCs, collected 1 year after starting antiretroviral therapy. The genes are TRBV10-1 and TRBJ2-2, with 7 positions matching TRBD1. The TCR sequence derives from a man aged 18 to 29 with HIV. Written as DNA, the CDR3 is TGCGCCAGCAGTGATCCAGGGGGTTATGTTGCCGGGGAGCTGTTTTTT. It encodes CASSDPGGYVAGELFF.